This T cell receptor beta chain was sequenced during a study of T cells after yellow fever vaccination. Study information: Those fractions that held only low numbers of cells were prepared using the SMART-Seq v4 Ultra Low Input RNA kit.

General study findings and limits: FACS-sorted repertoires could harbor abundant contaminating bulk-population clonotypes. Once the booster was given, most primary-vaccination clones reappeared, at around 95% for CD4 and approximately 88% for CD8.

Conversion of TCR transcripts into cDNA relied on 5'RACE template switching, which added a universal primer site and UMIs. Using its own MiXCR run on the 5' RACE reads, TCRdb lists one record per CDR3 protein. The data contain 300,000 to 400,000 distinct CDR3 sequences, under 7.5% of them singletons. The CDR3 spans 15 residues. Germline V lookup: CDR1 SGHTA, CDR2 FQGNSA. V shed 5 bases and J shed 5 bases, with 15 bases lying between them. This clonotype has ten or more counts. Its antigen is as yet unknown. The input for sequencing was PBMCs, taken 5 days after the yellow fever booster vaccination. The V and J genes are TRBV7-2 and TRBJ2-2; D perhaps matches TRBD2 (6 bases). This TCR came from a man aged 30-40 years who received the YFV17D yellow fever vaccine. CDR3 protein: CASSPSGLLTGELFF. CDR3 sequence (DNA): TGTGCCAGCAGCCCAAGCGGGCTTCTGACCGGGGAGCTGTTTTTT.